The clone carrying this T cell receptor (beta chain) was picked up a small number of times. Its antigen is unidentified. The sample originates from a study of response to subunit inactivated influenza vaccine. General study findings and limits: That few new T cells are recruited by each seasonal influenza vaccination was the authors' suggestion.

The CDR3 sequence is 13 residues long. Trimming took 3 bases from V and 5 from J, leaving 7 bases between them. CDR1 and CDR2 from the germline V gene are LNHNV and YYDKDF (reference sequence). Each CDR3 protein is one row after TCRdb ran MiXCR on the RT-PCR reads. The sample shows 400,000 to 650,000 distinct CDR3 sequences, around 7.7% of them seen only once. The chain combines TRBV15 with TRBJ1-4; no definite D call. The sequencing here drew on PBMCs from blood, taken around 2 years after vaccination. This receptor was identified in a man between 50 and 69 years old who received an inactivated influenza vaccine. The CDR3 DNA reads TGTGCCACCAGCAGGGGAGTGAATGAAAAACTGTTTTTT. It is translated as CATSRGVNEKLFF.